Described below is a single T cell receptor (beta chain) sequence and its context. Antigen unknown. Repertoires were generated with immunoSEQ multiplex PCR, while TCRdb's copy carries only in-frame clones and drops some. The repertoire holds approximately 150,000 clones, with approximately 94% as singletons. This CDR3 region has 14 residues. CDR1 and CDR2 from the germline V gene are SGHVS and FQNEAQ. After removal of 4 bases from V and 4 bases from J, the junction contained 4 bases not matched to a gene. This entry is derived from a study of T cell responses to AZD1222 COVID-19 vaccine. Study observations and caveats: Baseline serostatus was positive in only six or seven AZD1222 recipients. Per reports, nearly half of all spike-specific TCRs target regions that are unmutated in variants. Researchers took repertoire samples only after the peak T cell response had come. At 160-218 and 743-854, vaccine-associated CD4 TCRs were dominant, and they spanned spike.

This sequence joins TRBV7-8 and TRBJ1-5, with 7 bases aligning to TRBD1. This clonotype originated in an adult in good health. The source material was peripheral blood, sampled on day 0 of AZD1222 vaccination. The CDR3 sequence: CASSWGQLNQPQHF. The CDR3, as DNA: TGTGCCAGCAGCTGGGGACAGCTAAATCAGCCCCAGCATTTT.